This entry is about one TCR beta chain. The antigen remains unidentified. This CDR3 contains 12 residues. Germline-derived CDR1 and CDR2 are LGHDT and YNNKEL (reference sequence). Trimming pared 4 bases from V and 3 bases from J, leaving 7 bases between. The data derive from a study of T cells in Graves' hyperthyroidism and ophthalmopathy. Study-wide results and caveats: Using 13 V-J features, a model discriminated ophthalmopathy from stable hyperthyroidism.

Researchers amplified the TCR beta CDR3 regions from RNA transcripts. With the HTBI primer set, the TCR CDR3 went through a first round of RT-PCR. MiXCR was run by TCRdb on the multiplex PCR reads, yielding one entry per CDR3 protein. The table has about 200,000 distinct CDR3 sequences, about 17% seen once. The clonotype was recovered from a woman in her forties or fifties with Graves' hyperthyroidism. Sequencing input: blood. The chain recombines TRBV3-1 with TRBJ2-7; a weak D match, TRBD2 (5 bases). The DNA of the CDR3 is TGTGCCAGCAGCCGAGGGATCTACGAGCAGTACTTC. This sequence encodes CASSRGIYEQYF.